The clone carrying this T cell receptor (beta chain) was counted a few times. This entry is derived from a study of glioma-infiltrating T cells. Amplification of TCR alpha and beta CDR3 regions from RNA used iRepertoire nested multiplex PCR. TCRdb itself ran the multiplex PCR reads through MiXCR, one entry per CDR3 protein. The sample carries more than 350,000 distinct CDR3 sequences, roughly two fifths recorded once. Germline CDR1 is DFQATT and CDR2 is SNEGSKA (reference sequence). The CDR3 is 15 residues long. V shed 3 bases, J shed 3 bases, and the junction held 5 bases outside the gene matches. The chain employs TRBV20-1 and TRBJ2-1; 10 bases line up with TRBD2. Sequencing was done on a sample of glioma tissue, nonneoplastic brain tissue, or PBMCs (not recorded which). This receptor was identified in a human donor with low-grade glioma or glioblastoma, undergoing nonglioma brain surgery, or in good health (not recorded which). CDR3 loop: CSARGTSDVYNEQFF. The DNA of the CDR3 is TGCAGTGCTAGGGGGACTAGCGACGTCTACAATGAGCAGTTCTTC.